This T cell receptor (beta chain) was sequenced during a study of blood T cell repertoires in COVID-19. Looking at the study overall: From the United States, Italy and Spain came samples of acute and convalescent COVID-19. The cDNA or gDNA used as material had been derived from T cells, B-cell-depleted T cells, or PBMCs.

Authors' data handling: How many nucleated cells were present was estimated from reference gene primer amplification. Sequencing was performed with immunoSEQ multiplex PCR; in TCRdb, only in-frame clones are kept and a portion is missing. That table supplies the V and J calls and clone size; D and trimming were determined from the DNA. In the table there are 150,000 to 200,000 clones, about 88% of which are singletons. V lost 6 bases, J lost 11 bases, and 19 bases lay in between. This CDR3 is built from 13 residues. Germline V gene data show CDR1 as MNHEY and CDR2 as SVGAGI. The rearrangement joins TRBV6-5 to TRBJ1-2; maybe TRBD1 (5 bases). Sequencing was performed on peripheral blood. This sequence originates from a woman between 50 and 59 years old with COVID-19, enrolled during active disease. The CDR3: CASRAEGRTAYTF. The DNA for the CDR3 is TGTGCCAGCAGGGCCGAGGGGAGGACGGCTTACACCTTC.